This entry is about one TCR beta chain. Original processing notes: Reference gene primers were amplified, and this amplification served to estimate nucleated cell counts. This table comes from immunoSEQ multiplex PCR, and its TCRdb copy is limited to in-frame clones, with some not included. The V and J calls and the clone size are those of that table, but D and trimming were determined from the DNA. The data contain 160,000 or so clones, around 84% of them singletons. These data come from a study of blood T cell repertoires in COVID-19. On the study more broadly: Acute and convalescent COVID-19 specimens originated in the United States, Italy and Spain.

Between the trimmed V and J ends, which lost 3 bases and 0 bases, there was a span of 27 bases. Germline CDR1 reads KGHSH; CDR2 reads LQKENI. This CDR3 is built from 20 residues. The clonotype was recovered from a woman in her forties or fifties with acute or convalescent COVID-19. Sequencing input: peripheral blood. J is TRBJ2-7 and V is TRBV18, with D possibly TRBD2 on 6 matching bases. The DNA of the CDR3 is TGTGCCAGCTCACCCCCTAGGGCGGGACGGATTGGTTTGTTCTCCTACGAGCAGTACTTC. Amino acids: CASSPPRAGRIGLFSYEQYF. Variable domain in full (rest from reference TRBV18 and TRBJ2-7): NAGVMQNPRHLVRRRGQEARLRCSPMKGHSHVYWYRQLPEEGLKFMVYLQKENIIDESGMPKERFSAEFPKEGPSILRIQQVVRGDSAAYFCASSPPRAGRIGLFSYEQYFGPGTRLTVT.